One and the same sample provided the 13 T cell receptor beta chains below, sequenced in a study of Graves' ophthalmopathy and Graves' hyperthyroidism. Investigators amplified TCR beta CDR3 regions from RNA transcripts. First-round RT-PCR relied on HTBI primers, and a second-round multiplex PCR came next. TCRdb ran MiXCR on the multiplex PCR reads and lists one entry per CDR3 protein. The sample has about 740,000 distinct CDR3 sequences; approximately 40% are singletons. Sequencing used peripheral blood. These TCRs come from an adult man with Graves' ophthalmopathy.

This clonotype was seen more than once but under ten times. This CDR3 reads CASSSLAGGYGYTF. DNA of the CDR3: TGTGCCAGCAGCTCATTGGCGGGAGGCTATGGCTACACCTTC. The V gene is TRBV14, the J gene TRBJ1-2; the D is unclear. Germline V CDR1 and CDR2: SGHDN, FVKESK. The V end lost 5 bases, the J end lost 4 bases, and 14 bases lay between the germline ends. CDR3 size: 14 residues.

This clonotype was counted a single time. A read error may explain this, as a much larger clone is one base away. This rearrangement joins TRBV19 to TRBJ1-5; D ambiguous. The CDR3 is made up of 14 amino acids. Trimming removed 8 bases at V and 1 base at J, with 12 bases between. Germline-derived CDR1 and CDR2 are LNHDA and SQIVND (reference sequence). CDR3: CASGRWASNQPQHF. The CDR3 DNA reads TGTGCCAGTGGTAGGTGGGCGAGCAATCAGCCCCAGCATTTT.

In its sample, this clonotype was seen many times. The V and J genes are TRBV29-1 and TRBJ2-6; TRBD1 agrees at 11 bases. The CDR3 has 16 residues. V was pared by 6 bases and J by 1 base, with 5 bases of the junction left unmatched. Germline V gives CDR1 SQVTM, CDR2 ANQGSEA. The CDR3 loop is CSVADRGQSGANVLTF. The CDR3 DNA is TGCAGCGTCGCGGACAGGGGGCAGTCTGGGGCCAACGTCCTGACTTTC.

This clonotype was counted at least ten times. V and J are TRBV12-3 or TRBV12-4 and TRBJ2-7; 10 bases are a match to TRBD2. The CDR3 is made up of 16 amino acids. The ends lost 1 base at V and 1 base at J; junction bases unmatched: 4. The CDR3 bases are TGTGCCAGCAGTTTAGGGACTAGCGGCAAGTCCTACGAGCAGTACTTC. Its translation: CASSLGTSGKSYEQYF.

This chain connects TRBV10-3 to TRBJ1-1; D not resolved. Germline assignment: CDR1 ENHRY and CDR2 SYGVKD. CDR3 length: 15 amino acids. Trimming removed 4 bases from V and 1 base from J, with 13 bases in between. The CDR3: CAISGGSAQNTEAFF. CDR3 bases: TGTGCCATCAGTGGAGGCTCGGCCCAGAACACTGAAGCTTTCTTT.

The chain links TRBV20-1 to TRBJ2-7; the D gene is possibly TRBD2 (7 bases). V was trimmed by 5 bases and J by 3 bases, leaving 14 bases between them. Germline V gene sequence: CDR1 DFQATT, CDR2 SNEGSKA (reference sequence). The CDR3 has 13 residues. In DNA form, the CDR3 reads TGCAGTGCTGGAAGGGGGGGGTTCTACGAGCAGTACTTC. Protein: CSAGRGGFYEQYF.

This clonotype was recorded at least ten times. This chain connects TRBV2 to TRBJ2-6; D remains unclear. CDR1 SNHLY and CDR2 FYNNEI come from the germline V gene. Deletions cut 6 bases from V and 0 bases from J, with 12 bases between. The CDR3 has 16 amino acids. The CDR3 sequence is CASSALQNSGANVLTF. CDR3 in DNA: TGTGCCAGCAGCGCGCTTCAGAACTCTGGGGCCAACGTCCTGACTTTC.

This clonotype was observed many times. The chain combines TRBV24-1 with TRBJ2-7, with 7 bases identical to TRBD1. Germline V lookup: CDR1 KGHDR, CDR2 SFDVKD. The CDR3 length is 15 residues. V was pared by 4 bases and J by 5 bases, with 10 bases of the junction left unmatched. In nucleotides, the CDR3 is TGTGCCACCAGTGACCCCCGACAGGGCAACGACGAGCAGTACTTC. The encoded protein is CATSDPRQGNDEQYF.

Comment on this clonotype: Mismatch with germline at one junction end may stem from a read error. The CDR3: CASSGDWNTEASF. DNA for the CDR3: TGTGCCAGCAGTGGAGACTGGAACACTGAAGCTTCCTTT. The rearrangement links TRBV6-6 to TRBJ1-1; D gene ambiguous. Germline V gene data show CDR1 as MNHNY and CDR2 as SVGAGI (reference sequence). This CDR3 region has 13 residues.

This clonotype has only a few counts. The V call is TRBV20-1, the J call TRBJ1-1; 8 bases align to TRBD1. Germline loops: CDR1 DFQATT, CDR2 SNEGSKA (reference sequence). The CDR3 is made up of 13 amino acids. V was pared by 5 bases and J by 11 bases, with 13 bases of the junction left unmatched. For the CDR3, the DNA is TGCAGTGCTGGATTGGACAGGGAAAGCTTGGCTTTCTTT. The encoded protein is CSAGLDRESLAFF.

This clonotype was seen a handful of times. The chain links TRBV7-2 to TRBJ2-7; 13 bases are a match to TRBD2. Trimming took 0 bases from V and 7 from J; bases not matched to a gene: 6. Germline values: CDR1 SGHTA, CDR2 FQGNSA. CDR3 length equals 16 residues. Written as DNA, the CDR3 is TGTGCCAGCAGCTTAGCTGGGACTAGCGGGACGTGGGAGCAGTACTTC. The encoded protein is CASSLAGTSGTWEQYF.

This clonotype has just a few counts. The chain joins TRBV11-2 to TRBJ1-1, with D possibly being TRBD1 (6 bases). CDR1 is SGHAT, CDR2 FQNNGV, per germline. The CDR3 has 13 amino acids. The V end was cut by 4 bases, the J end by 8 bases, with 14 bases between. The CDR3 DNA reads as TGTGCCAGCAGCTGGAACAGGGACAACGAAGCTTTCTTT. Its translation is CASSWNRDNEAFF. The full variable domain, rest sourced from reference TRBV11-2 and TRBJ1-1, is EAGVAQSPRYKIIEKRQSVAFWCNPISGHATLYWYQQILGQGPKLLIQFQNNGVVDDSQLPKDRFSAERLKGVDSTLKIQPAKLEDSAVYLCASSWNRDNEAFFGQGTRLTVV.

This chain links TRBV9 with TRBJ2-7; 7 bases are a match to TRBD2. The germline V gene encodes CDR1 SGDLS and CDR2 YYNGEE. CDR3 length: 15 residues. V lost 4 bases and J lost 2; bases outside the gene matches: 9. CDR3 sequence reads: CASSLGGTLTYEQYF. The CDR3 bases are TGTGCCAGCAGCTTGGGAGGGACTCTAACCTACGAGCAGTACTTC.